This T cell receptor beta chain originates from a study of OX40 agonist ivuxolimab in advanced cancers. Study details: Patients were dosed intravenously with ivuxolimab at 0.01 to 10 mg/kg every 2 weeks. Regarding the study as a whole: With doses of 0.1 to 3.0 mg/kg, CD4+ and CD8+ blood T cells had undergone clonal expansion by week 6.

This table comes from immunoSEQ multiplex PCR, and its TCRdb copy is limited to in-frame clones, with some not included. The sample holds roughly 15,000 clones; about 86% are singletons and the top ten take nearly 20%. Regarding this clone: No antigen is known for it.

Germline V gene data show CDR1 as MGHDK and CDR2 as SYGVNS. CDR3 length: 15 amino acids. V was trimmed by 2 bases and J by 7 bases, leaving 15 bases between them. The sequence was collected from an adult with an advanced solid tumor such as melanoma, head and neck, liver or kidney cancer. The chain recombines TRBV25-1 with TRBJ2-1; D not resolved. The sample here was CD4+ or CD8+ T cells sorted from blood, taken in a trial of the OX40 agonist ivuxolimab. The CDR3: CASSEQAVGRNEQFF. The DNA of the CDR3 is TGTGCCAGCAGTGAACAGGCTGTGGGAAGGAATGAGCAGTTCTTC.